Listed here is a single TCR beta chain. The sample is drawn from a study of blood T cell repertoires in COVID-19. Profiled with immunoSEQ multiplex PCR; TCRdb holds only in-frame clones, not every one. Among about 200,000 clones listed, 90% were seen once. The sequencing sample was made of peripheral blood. The TCR sequence derives from a man in his fifties with acute or convalescent COVID-19.

The CDR3 loop reads CASSPQWRLAEDTGELFF. In DNA, the CDR3 is TGTGCCAGCAGCCCACAATGGAGACTAGCGGAGGACACCGGGGAGCTGTTTTTT. The chain links TRBV9 to TRBJ2-2; 9 bases agree with TRBD2. CDR1 and CDR2 from the germline V gene are SGDLS and YYNGEE. Trimming cost V 4 bases and J 3 bases; bases outside gene matches: 13. CDR3 size: 18 residues.